This record covers a single T cell receptor (beta chain). A much larger clone differs by one base, so this may be a read error. A single record per CDR3 protein comes from TCRdb applying MiXCR to the 5' RACE reads. Of roughly 86,000 distinct CDR3 sequences listed, about 15% are singletons. This entry belongs to a study of early T cells in non-severe SARS-CoV-2 infection. CDR3 size: 17 residues. Germline V gives CDR1 MNHNS, CDR2 SASEGT. Trimming took off 4 bases at V and 0 bases at J, with 16 bases between the two ends. This chain connects TRBV6-1 to TRBJ2-4; no clear D. This TCR was recovered from an adult who was a healthcare worker with PCR-confirmed SARS-CoV-2 infection or an uninfected control (not recorded which). The sequenced sample consisted of whole blood. As DNA, the CDR3 is TGTGCCAGCAGTGGATGGGGTAGGGCAGTAGCCAAAAACATTCAGTACTTC. Translated, it gives CASSGWGRAVAKNIQYF.